The next 18 T cell receptor beta chains were all read from a single sample in a study of blood T cell repertoires in COVID-19. Libraries were prepared by immunoSEQ multiplex PCR; TCRdb keeps only in-frame clonotypes and omits some of them. The profile covers about 220,000 clones, with approximately 84% appearing a single time and 1.9% taken by the ten largest. Sample: peripheral blood. These receptors came from a man aged 35-49 years with active or convalescent COVID-19.

Only one count was recorded for this clone. The chain carries TRBV7-3 and TRBJ2-7, with TRBD1 identical over 8 bases. Germline V CDR1 and CDR2: SGHTA, FQGTGA. This CDR3 region has 14 residues. The J segment lost 5 bases and the V segment lost 5 bases, leaving 8 bases of the junction unmatched. For the CDR3, the DNA is TGTGCCAGCAGCCTCGGACAGGGAGTAGACGAGCAGTACTTC. The encoded protein is CASSLGQGVDEQYF.

The chain couples TRBV30 to TRBJ2-7; 10 bases are shared with TRBD2. V was pared by 2 bases and J by 5 bases, with 9 bases of the junction left unmatched. The CDR3 length is 15 residues. The germline V gene encodes CDR1 GTSNPN and CDR2 SVGIG (reference sequence). In nucleotides, the CDR3 is TGTGCCTGGAGTCTGCTAGCGGGAGTAAAGAACGAGCAGTACTTC. This gives the protein CAWSLLAGVKNEQYF.

This clone was seen only a few times. V usage is TRBV28 and J usage is TRBJ2-1, with 8 nucleotides matching TRBD2. This CDR3 contains 18 residues. J gave up 5 bases and V 2 bases, and 14 bases lay outside the gene matches. Germline lookup yields CDR1 MDHEN and CDR2 SYDVKM. CDR3 loop: CASSLEGVRSGSDNEQFF. The CDR3 DNA sequence: TGTGCCAGCAGTTTAGAGGGGGTCCGGAGCGGGAGCGACAATGAGCAGTTCTTC.

The chain links TRBV7-9 to TRBJ1-2; D uncertain. The V and J ends lost 5 bases and 1 base respectively, with 14 bases between them. Germline-derived CDR1 and CDR2 are SEHNR and FQNEAQ (reference sequence). The CDR3 length is 15 residues. This chain's CDR3 is CASSATYGDNYGYTF. CDR3 in DNA: TGTGCCAGCAGCGCAACATACGGGGATAACTATGGCTACACCTTC.

In regard to this clone: At one boundary the junction diverges from the germline segment, which might be a read error. The V call is TRBV3-1 (or the pseudogene TRBV3-2), the J call TRBJ2-7; 12 nucleotides match TRBD1. Germline CDR1 is LGHDT and CDR2 is YNNKEL (reference sequence). This CDR3 region has 11 residues. CDR3 loop: CASTGTGGLSF. The CDR3 nucleotides are TGTGCCAGCACCGGGACAGGGGGCCTTAGTTTC.

The gene calls are TRBV2 and TRBJ2-1; 7 bases match TRBD2. The CDR3 runs 17 residues. CDR1 is SNHLY and CDR2 is FYNNEI in the germline V gene. After removal of 1 base from V and 3 bases from J, the junction contained 9 bases not matched to a gene. CDR3 sequence: CASSEEGWRELYNEQFF. As DNA, the CDR3 is TGTGCCAGCAGTGAAGAGGGCTGGCGGGAGCTCTACAATGAGCAGTTCTTC.

This rearrangement joins TRBV19 to TRBJ1-4, with D possibly TRBD1 on 5 matching bases. This CDR3 is built from 15 residues. Germline V gene lookup returns CDR1 LNHDA and CDR2 SQIVND (reference sequence). Trimming cost V 3 bases and J 8 bases, with 16 bases left between them. The CDR3 reads CASSMIGQGVEKLFF. Written as DNA, the CDR3 is TGTGCCAGTAGTATGATAGGGCAGGGCGTGGAAAAACTGTTTTTT.

This clone was recorded only once. The genes are TRBV27 and TRBJ1-2; tentative D call: TRBD1 (6 bases). This CDR3 is 14 amino acids long. Germline V gene sequence: CDR1 MNHEY, CDR2 SMNVEV (reference sequence). Between the trimmed V and J ends, which lost 0 bases and 6 bases, there was a span of 11 bases. The CDR3 is CASSLSGGGNGYTF. As DNA, the CDR3 is TGTGCCAGCAGTTTATCCGGGGGGGGCAATGGCTACACCTTC.

V is TRBV2 and J is TRBJ1-5, with no clear D. Trimming shortened V by 4 bases and J by 1 base, and 14 bases separated the two germline ends. In germline, CDR1 is SNHLY, CDR2 FYNNEI. CDR3 size: 16 residues. In nucleotides, the CDR3 is TGTGCCAGCAGTGTGGGAAAGGGCGGGAGCAATCAGCCCCAGCATTTT. It translates to CASSVGKGGSNQPQHF.

The table lists this clone with a count of one. The chain uses TRBV15 and TRBJ2-4; D is uncertain. The CDR3 is 15 amino acids. Trimming removed 5 bases at V and 0 bases at J, with 11 bases between. Per the germline V gene, CDR1 is LNHNV and CDR2 is YYDKDF (reference sequence). CDR3 bases: TGTGCCACCAGCTCCGAGGCAGTAGCCAAAAACATTCAGTACTTC. This codes for CATSSEAVAKNIQYF.

The V gene is TRBV4-1, the J gene TRBJ2-5; 9 nucleotides line up with TRBD1. V gave up 0 bases and J gave up 4 bases; unmatched junction bases: 3. Per germline, CDR1 MGHRA and CDR2 YSYEKL. This CDR3 spans 15 amino acids. The CDR3 is CASSQDPGQGETQYF. The CDR3 coding sequence is TGCGCCAGCAGCCAAGACCCGGGACAGGGAGAGACCCAGTACTTC.

The chain links TRBV5-6 to TRBJ1-3; no clear D. CDR3 length: 16 amino acids. Per germline, CDR1 SGHDT and CDR2 YYEEEE. Trimming stripped 0 bases from V and 0 bases from J, with 10 bases between. The chain's CDR3 is CASSLGGFFSGNTIYF. For the CDR3, the DNA is TGTGCCAGCAGCTTGGGAGGATTCTTCTCTGGAAACACCATATATTTT.

In regard to this clone: This sample includes further DNA sequences coding for the same CDR3. The chain has TRBV28 and TRBJ2-2, with D possibly being TRBD1 (6 bases). Germline V gene lookup returns CDR1 MDHEN and CDR2 SYDVKM. The CDR3 contains 15 residues. V was clipped by 3 bases and J by 2 bases, with 10 bases between them. In DNA, the CDR3 is TGTGCCAGCAGTTTCAGGGGCTTAAACACCGGGGAGCTGTTTTTT. Translation gives CASSFRGLNTGELFF.

The CDR3 spells CASSKGAAGTEAFF. The DNA of the CDR3 is TGTGCCAGCAGCAAAGGGGCAGCAGGGACTGAAGCTTTCTTT. V and J are TRBV21-1 and TRBJ1-1; the D call in the table, TRBD1, was not verified against the DNA. TRBV21-1 is a known pseudogene. The CDR3 is 14 residues long.

V and J are TRBV2 and TRBJ1-3, with 10 nucleotides matching TRBD1. This CDR3 spans 16 amino acids. In germline, CDR1 is SNHLY, CDR2 FYNNEI. The ends lost 0 bases at V and 2 bases at J; junction bases unmatched: 1. CDR3 nucleotide sequence: TGTGCCAGCAGTGAAGCGGGGACAGGGGCTGGAAACACCATATATTTT. Its protein product is CASSEAGTGAGNTIYF. The full variable domain, completed using reference TRBV2 and TRBJ1-3, is EPEVTQTPSHQVTQMGQEVILRCVPISNHLYFYWYRQILGQKVEFLVSFYNNEISEKSEIFDDQFSVERPDGSNFTLKIRSTKLEDSAMYFCASSEAGTGAGNTIYFGEGSWLTVV.

Details on this clone: The junction departs from the called germline gene at one end, perhaps through a read error. V is TRBV7-7 and J is TRBJ1-4, with D perhaps TRBD1 (6 bases). Germline CDR1 is SSHAT and CDR2 is FNYEAQ (reference sequence). CDR3 size: 14 residues. The CDR3: CASSLAGQSEKLFF. The CDR3 nucleotides are TGTGCTAGCAGCTTAGCGGGACAAAGTGAAAAACTGTTTTTT.

A few counts support this clone. The chain links TRBV29-1 to TRBJ2-1, with 10 bases identical to TRBD2. The germline gives CDR1 SQVTM, CDR2 ANQGSEA. The CDR3 contains 14 residues. J gave up 4 bases and V 6 bases, and 6 bases lay outside the gene matches. The CDR3 DNA sequence: TGCAGCGTGGAGCTAGCGGGAGTTTACAATGAGCAGTTCTTC. This sequence encodes CSVELAGVYNEQFF.

The J gene is TRBJ2-2, the V gene TRBV5-4, with D perhaps TRBD1 (5 bases). Germline-derived CDR1 and CDR2 are SGHNT and YYREEE (reference sequence). Trimming left V 0 bases short and J 5 bases short, with 5 bases between. The CDR3 covers 13 residues. The CDR3 nucleotides are TGTGCCAGCAGCTTGGAGGGGACCGGGGAGCTGTTTTTT. This sequence encodes CASSLEGTGELFF.